In this sample, the clone carrying this TCR beta chain turned up a few times. These data come from a study of beta chain features in type 1 diabetes. The whole isolated RNA underwent reverse transcription, so sequencing captured expressed TCRB transcripts. Generated by immunoSEQ multiplex PCR, the TCRdb table keeps only in-frame clones and is missing some. The sample lists about 620,000 clones, roughly a sixth seen once, with about 0.097% in the top ten. The CDR3 totals 13 residues. CDR1 is MNHNS, CDR2 SASEGT, per germline. Trimming took off 7 bases at V and 3 bases at J, with 12 bases between the two ends.

This TCR was sampled from a man between 18 and 29 years old in good health. The chain joins TRBV6-1 to TRBJ1-1; D is ambiguous. The sequenced sample was naive CD4+ T cells from blood. CDR3 region: CASMSLRDTEAFF. DNA of the CDR3: TGTGCCAGCATGTCGTTACGGGACACTGAAGCTTTCTTT.